The 29 T cell receptor beta chains below come from one sample, sequenced in a study of blood T cell repertoires in COVID-19. Profiled with immunoSEQ multiplex PCR; TCRdb holds only in-frame clones, not every one. The table lists about 75,000 clones, about 74% of them singletons. The source material was peripheral blood. All receptors come from a human donor with acute or convalescent COVID-19. The donor label of this sample is uncertain.

The chain carries TRBV20-1 and TRBJ2-2, with D perhaps matching TRBD2 (6 bases). V lost 5 bases and J lost 7, with 8 bases in between. This CDR3 comprises 11 residues. Per the germline V gene, CDR1 is DFQATT and CDR2 is SNEGSKA (reference sequence). The CDR3 nucleotides read TGCAGTGCTTGGGGGGTCGGGGAGCTGTTTTTT. Translation gives CSAWGVGELFF.

The chain carries TRBV7-2 and TRBJ2-7, with TRBD2 as a possible D gene (6 bases). Germline V lookup: CDR1 SGHTA, CDR2 FQGNSA. The CDR3 totals 15 residues. The V end was cut by 5 bases, the J end by 2 bases, with 16 bases between. CDR3 loop: CASSPQGLAPYEQYF. In DNA, the CDR3 is TGTGCCAGCAGCCCCCAGGGACTGGCTCCCTACGAGCAGTACTTC.

The chain uses TRBV28 and TRBJ1-2, with 7 nucleotides matching TRBD1. V lost 6 bases to trimming and J lost 4 bases; unmatched junction nucleotides: 5. Germline V CDR1 and CDR2: MDHEN, SYDVKM. The CDR3 totals 13 residues. Here the CDR3 DNA reads TGTGCCAGCAGCCCGCCAGGGGGCTATGGCTACACCTTC. The encoded protein is CASSPPGGYGYTF.

This clone was counted only a few times. This chain uses TRBV5-4 with TRBJ2-5, with 9 bases identical to TRBD2. Germline V gene lookup returns CDR1 SGHNT and CDR2 YYREEE (reference sequence). The CDR3 contains 15 residues. Trimming at V came to 4 bases and at J to 5 bases, leaving 9 bases not matched to a gene. CDR3: CASSPAAGGWETQYF. CDR3 DNA: TGTGCCAGCAGCCCCGCCGCGGGAGGGTGGGAGACCCAGTACTTC.

This clone was observed once. The chain employs TRBV15 and TRBJ2-1; 8 bases fit TRBD2. CDR1 is LNHNV and CDR2 is YYDKDF in the germline V gene (reference sequence). CDR3 size: 13 residues. V lost 4 bases to trimming and J lost 7 bases; unmatched junction nucleotides: 3. CDR3 nucleotides: TGTGCCACCAGCACCCCGGGGGGGAATGAGCAGTTCTTC. It is translated as CATSTPGGNEQFF.

The J gene is TRBJ2-1, the V gene TRBV30, with 12 bases lining up with TRBD2. CDR3 length: 15 amino acids. Germline lookup yields CDR1 GTSNPN and CDR2 SVGIG (reference sequence). V was pared by 1 base and J by 9 bases, with 7 bases of the junction left unmatched. Here the CDR3 reads CAWSGPSGRATEQFF. Written as DNA, the CDR3 is TGTGCCTGGAGTGGACCTAGCGGGAGGGCCACTGAGCAGTTCTTC.

The chain has TRBV2 and TRBJ1-6; D gene ambiguous. This CDR3 has 14 residues. Germline CDR1 is SNHLY and CDR2 is FYNNEI. Trimming left V 8 bases short and J 7 bases short, with 15 bases between. CDR3: CASVEGGKNSPLHF. DNA for the CDR3: TGTGCCAGCGTCGAGGGAGGAAAGAATTCACCCCTCCACTTT.

The V gene is TRBV11-2, the J gene TRBJ2-5; D ambiguous. Germline CDR1 is SGHAT and CDR2 is FQNNGV. This CDR3 has 16 residues. Trimming took 3 bases from V and 5 from J, leaving 19 bases between them. The CDR3, as DNA: TGTGCCAGCAGCTTTAGCCAACTTCCTTCGGGTGAGACCCAGTACTTC. Its protein is CASSFSQLPSGETQYF.

The genes are TRBV5-1 and TRBJ2-2; 9 bases map to TRBD2. V trimming: 4 bases; J trimming: 4 bases; junction bases outside the gene matches: 11. CDR3 length: 17 residues. CDR1 and CDR2 (germline): SGHRS, YFSETQ. CDR3 region: CASSVDSRGGSTGELFF. The CDR3 coding sequence is TGCGCCAGCAGCGTAGATTCGCGGGGGGGAAGCACCGGGGAGCTGTTTTTT.

The rearrangement joins TRBV30 to TRBJ1-5, with 7 bases matching TRBD1. This CDR3 contains 15 residues. Per the germline V gene, CDR1 is GTSNPN and CDR2 is SVGIG (reference sequence). V lost 1 base to trimming and J lost 5 bases; unmatched junction nucleotides: 8. CDR3 protein: CAWSGSQGGYQPQHF. In nucleotides, the CDR3 is TGTGCCTGGAGTGGGTCCCAGGGGGGTTATCAGCCCCAGCATTTT.

In the case of this clone: Compared with germline, one end of the junction differs, possibly owing to a read error. The chain is built from TRBV7-7 and TRBJ1-3; 8 bases are a match to TRBD1. The CDR3 extends over 15 amino acids. Germline loops: CDR1 SSHAT, CDR2 FNYEAQ (reference sequence). For the CDR3, the DNA is TGTGCTAGCAGCATCTCAGGGGGCTCGGGAAACACCATATATTTT. Residues: CASSISGGSGNTIYF.

The chain combines TRBV5-6 with TRBJ1-1; no reliable D call. With 4 bases removed from V and 1 base from J, the gap between germline ends came to 8 bases. This CDR3 has 13 residues. CDR1 is SGHDT and CDR2 is YYEEEE in the germline V gene. The CDR3 sequence: CASSDNWNTEAFF. The CDR3 nucleotides are TGTGCCAGCAGCGACAACTGGAACACTGAAGCTTTCTTT. The entire variable domain, with the rest obtained from reference TRBV5-6 and TRBJ1-1, is as follows: DAGVTQSPTHLIKTRGQQVTLRCSPKSGHDTVSWYQQALGQGPQFIFQYYEEEERQRGNFPDRFSGHQFPNYSSELNVNALLLGDSALYLCASSDNWNTEAFFGQGTRLTVV.

CDR3 DNA sequence: TGTGCCAGCTCAGCGTCAGGCGACGGAGGGACCCAGTACTTC. Its translation: CASSASGDGGTQYF. The rearrangement joins TRBV18 to TRBJ2-5; D might be TRBD2 (5 bases). The CDR3 contains 14 residues. Germline V gene data show CDR1 as KGHSH and CDR2 as LQKENI. V lost 5 bases to trimming and J lost 7 bases, with 17 bases between them.

The chain links TRBV19 to TRBJ1-6; no firm D call. V lost 5 bases to trimming and J lost 8 bases, with 10 bases between them. Germline V CDR1 and CDR2: LNHDA, SQIVND (reference sequence). The CDR3 has 13 amino acids. The CDR3: CASSFLGDSPLHF. Written as DNA, the CDR3 is TGTGCCAGTAGTTTCTTGGGAGATTCACCCCTCCACTTT.

The chain links TRBV18 to TRBJ1-3; TRBD1 is a possible D gene (6 bases). This CDR3 spans 16 amino acids. Germline V gene sequence: CDR1 KGHSH, CDR2 LQKENI. The V end lost 3 bases, the J end lost 2 bases, and 14 bases lay between the germline ends. The CDR3 DNA sequence: TGTGCCAGCTCACCGGTTACAGGGCTTACTGGAAACACCATATATTTT. It is translated as CASSPVTGLTGNTIYF.

Points on this clone: Given a much more abundant clone one base away, this may be a read error. The chain has TRBV7-6 and TRBJ1-1, with TRBD1 matching over 7 bases. The CDR3 contains 14 residues. V was pared by 5 bases and J by 0 bases, with 3 bases of the junction left unmatched. Germline loops: CDR1 SGHVS, CDR2 FNYEAQ. The chain's CDR3 is CASSGGQMNTEAFF. The CDR3 DNA is TGTGCCAGCAGCGGGGGACAGATGAACACTGAAGCTTTCTTT.

V is TRBV5-1 and J is TRBJ2-3, with 7 bases aligning to TRBD1. The CDR3 has 14 amino acids. Germline V gene lookup returns CDR1 SGHRS and CDR2 YFSETQ. Trimming removed 4 bases from V and 2 bases from J; junction bases left unmatched: 4. CDR3 DNA sequence: TGCGCCAGCAGCCCGGGACAGTCCACAGATACGCAGTATTTT. This sequence encodes CASSPGQSTDTQYF. The complete variable domain, with remaining parts taken from reference TRBV5-1 and TRBJ2-3, reads KAGVTQTPRYLIKTRGQQVTLSCSPISGHRSVSWYQQTPGQGLQFLFEYFSETQRNKGNFPGRFSGRQFSNSRSEMNVSTLELGDSALYLCASSPGQSTDTQYFGPGTRLTVL.

This chain connects TRBV21-1 to TRBJ2-6; TRBD1, the D gene given by the table, was not confirmed from the DNA. TRBV21-1 is designated a pseudogene. This CDR3 comprises 19 residues. In DNA form, the CDR3 reads TGTGCCAGCAGCAAAGGTTGTTCGCAGGGAACCTCTGGGGCCAACGTCCTGACTTTC. Translated, it gives CASSKGCSQGTSGANVLTF.

The J gene is TRBJ1-1, the V gene TRBV7-3, with a tentative D call TRBD1 (5 bases). This CDR3 contains 11 residues. V lost 6 bases, J lost 5 bases, and 7 bases lay in between. CDR1 is SGHTA, CDR2 FQGTGA, per germline. The CDR3 loop is CASSKGTEAFF. CDR3 DNA: TGTGCCAGCAGTAAGGGGACTGAAGCTTTCTTT.

The chain couples TRBV29-1 to TRBJ2-3; TRBD2 aligns across 7 bases. CDR3 length: 14 residues. V lost 6 bases and J lost 1; bases outside the gene matches: 7. Germline loops: CDR1 SQVTM, CDR2 ANQGSEA. CDR3 sequence reads: CSVNGAGGTDTQYF. The CDR3 coding sequence is TGCAGCGTCAATGGTGCGGGGGGCACAGATACGCAGTATTTT.

The rearrangement uses TRBV7-9 and TRBJ1-6; D unclear. The CDR3 length is 13 residues. V lost 6 bases to trimming and J lost 8 bases, with 11 bases between them. Germline CDR1 and CDR2: SEHNR and FQNEAQ (reference sequence). The CDR3: CASSGYRDSPLHF. In DNA, the CDR3 is TGTGCCAGCAGTGGTTACCGGGATTCACCCCTCCACTTT.

The rearrangement joins TRBV7-2 to TRBJ1-5, with a weak D call TRBD1 (5 bases). The CDR3 spans 14 residues. Per germline, CDR1 SGHTA and CDR2 FQGNSA. Trimming removed 4 bases from V and 6 bases from J, with 13 bases in between. The CDR3 DNA reads as TGTGCCAGCAGCTCTCAGGGTTCCAGTCAGCCCCAGCATTTT. Translating gives CASSSQGSSQPQHF. Together with reference TRBV7-2 and TRBJ1-5, the CDR3 gives the full variable domain: GAGVSQSPSNKVTEKGKDVELRCDPISGHTALYWYRQSLGQGLEFLIYFQGNSAPDKSGLPSDRFSAERTGGSVSTLTIQRTQQEDSAVYLCASSSQGSSQPQHFGDGTRLSIL.

V gene TRBV6-5 combines with J gene TRBJ2-1; 9 bases match TRBD1. In germline, CDR1 is MNHEY, CDR2 SVGAGI. This CDR3 region has 13 residues. The ends lost 5 bases at V and 9 bases at J; junction bases unmatched: 5. CDR3 sequence (DNA): TGTGCCAGCAGTCACAGGGGGCCCCTTGAGCAGTTCTTC. It encodes CASSHRGPLEQFF.

This chain's CDR3 is CASSQGIRLFF. DNA of the CDR3: TGCGCCAGCAGTCAGGGGATTCGGCTGTTTTTT. The chain uses TRBV10-2 and TRBJ1-4, with D possibly being TRBD1 (6 bases). Germline CDR1 is WSHSY and CDR2 is SAAADI. This CDR3 region has 11 residues. V lost 5 bases, J lost 14 bases, and 12 bases lay in between.

V is TRBV13 and J is TRBJ1-4; 10 positions match TRBD1. J gave up 7 bases and V 5 bases, and 10 bases lay outside the gene matches. This CDR3 region has 16 residues. The germline gives CDR1 PRHDT, CDR2 FYEKMQ (reference sequence). CDR3 loop: CASSVYTGTGVEKLFF. CDR3 nucleotides: TGTGCCAGCAGCGTATACACCGGGACAGGGGTTGAAAAACTGTTTTTT.

The gene calls are TRBV20-1 and TRBJ2-1; no reliable D call. CDR1 and CDR2 (germline): DFQATT, SNEGSKA (reference sequence). CDR3 length equals 11 residues. The V end lost 5 bases, the J end lost 9 bases, and 11 bases lay between the germline ends. CDR3 sequence (DNA): TGCAGTGCTCGCCCCTACGGTGAGCAGTTCTTC. Its protein product is CSARPYGEQFF.

The chain links TRBV6-6 to TRBJ1-2; D gene unclear. Trimming took off 5 bases at V and 5 bases at J, with 21 bases between the two ends. The CDR3 consists of 16 residues. The germline gives CDR1 MNHNY, CDR2 SVGAGI (reference sequence). The CDR3 DNA reads as TGTGCCAGCAGTAGAGAGAGCCCCTCCGCGGTGTATGGCTACACCTTC. Its translation: CASSRESPSAVYGYTF.

This chain uses TRBV9 with TRBJ2-2, with D maybe TRBD1 (6 bases). V was cut by 0 bases and J by 5 bases, with 8 bases left in between. The length of the CDR3 is 14 residues. From germline, CDR1 is SGDLS and CDR2 YYNGEE. The CDR3 region has the DNA TGTGCCAGCAGCGTAGAAAGGGGGACCGGGGAGCTGTTTTTT. Protein product: CASSVERGTGELFF.

This chain's CDR3 is CASSPGTGGHNEQFF. The CDR3 bases are TGCGCCAGCAGCCCGGGGACAGGGGGACACAATGAGCAGTTCTTC. The V gene is TRBV5-1, the J gene TRBJ2-1, with TRBD1 matching over 11 bases. CDR3 length equals 15 residues. CDR1 is SGHRS and CDR2 is YFSETQ in the germline V gene. J lost 5 bases, V lost 4 bases, and 5 bases had no gene match.